This TCR beta chain was profiled in a study of T cell responses to AZD1222 COVID-19 vaccine. Overall study results and limits: Unmutated variant regions are reportedly targeted by nearly half of spike-specific TCRs. Among the donors, most were white British and more were female, and clonal diversity was possibly underestimated.

With respect to this clone: Its cognate antigen is unknown.

Some clones are missing from TCRdb's copy, which holds only in-frame ones; the method was immunoSEQ multiplex PCR. The profile shows around 95,000 clones, more than 75% of them singletons. The germline V gene encodes CDR1 SGHDT and CDR2 YYEEEE. This CDR3 has 13 amino acids. Trimming took 0 bases from V and 3 from J, leaving 6 bases between them. The source of this sequence is an adult in good health. V gene TRBV5-6 combines with J gene TRBJ1-1; D is uncertain. The source was peripheral blood, collected on day 0 of AZD1222 vaccination. Written as DNA, the CDR3 is TGTGCCAGCAGCTTGGATATTTACACTGAAGCTTTCTTT. This codes for CASSLDIYTEAFF.